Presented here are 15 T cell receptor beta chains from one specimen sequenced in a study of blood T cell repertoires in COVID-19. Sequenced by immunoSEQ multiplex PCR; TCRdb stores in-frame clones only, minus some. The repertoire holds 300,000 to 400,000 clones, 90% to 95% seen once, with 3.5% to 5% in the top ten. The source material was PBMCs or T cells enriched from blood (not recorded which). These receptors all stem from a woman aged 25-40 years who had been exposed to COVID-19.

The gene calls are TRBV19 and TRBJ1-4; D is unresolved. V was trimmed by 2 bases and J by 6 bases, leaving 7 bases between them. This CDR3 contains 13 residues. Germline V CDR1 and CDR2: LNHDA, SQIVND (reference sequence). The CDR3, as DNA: TGTGCCAGTAGTATAAAGGGAGATGAAAAACTGTTTTTT. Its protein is CASSIKGDEKLFF.

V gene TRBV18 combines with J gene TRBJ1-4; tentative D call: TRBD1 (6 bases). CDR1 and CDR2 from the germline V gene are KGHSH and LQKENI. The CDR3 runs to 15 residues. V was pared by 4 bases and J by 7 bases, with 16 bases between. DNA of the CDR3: TGTGCCAGCTCACTACAGGGTTATAGTGGTGAAAAACTGTTTTTT. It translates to CASSLQGYSGEKLFF.

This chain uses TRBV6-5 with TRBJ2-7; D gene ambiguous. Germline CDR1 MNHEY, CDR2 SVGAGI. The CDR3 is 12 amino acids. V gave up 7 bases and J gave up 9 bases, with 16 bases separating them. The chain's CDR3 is CASTLRPEAQYF. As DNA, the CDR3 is TGTGCCAGCACCTTGCGACCCGAGGCGCAGTACTTC.

The CDR3 region is CASSELGLGGTQYF. The CDR3 coding sequence is TGCGCCAGCAGTGAGCTAGGGCTAGGAGGGACCCAGTACTTC. The chain couples TRBV10-2 to TRBJ2-5, with D possibly being TRBD2 (5 bases). CDR1 is WSHSY and CDR2 is SAAADI in the germline V gene. This CDR3 is 14 amino acids long. V was clipped by 2 bases and J by 7 bases, with 14 bases between them.

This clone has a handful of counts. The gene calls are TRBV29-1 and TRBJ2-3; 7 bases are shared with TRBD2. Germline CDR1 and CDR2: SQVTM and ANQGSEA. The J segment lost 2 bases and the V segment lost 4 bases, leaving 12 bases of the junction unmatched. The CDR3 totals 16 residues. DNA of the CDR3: TGCAGCGTTGCTCTCCATGGGGGGGGAACCACAGATACGCAGTATTTT. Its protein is CSVALHGGGTTDTQYF.

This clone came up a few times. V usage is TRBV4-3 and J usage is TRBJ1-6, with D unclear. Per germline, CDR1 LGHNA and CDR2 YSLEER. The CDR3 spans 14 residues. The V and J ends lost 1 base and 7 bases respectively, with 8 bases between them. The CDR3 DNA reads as TGCGCCAGCAGCCAAGGGACGGGGAATTCACCCCTCCACTTT. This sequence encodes CASSQGTGNSPLHF.

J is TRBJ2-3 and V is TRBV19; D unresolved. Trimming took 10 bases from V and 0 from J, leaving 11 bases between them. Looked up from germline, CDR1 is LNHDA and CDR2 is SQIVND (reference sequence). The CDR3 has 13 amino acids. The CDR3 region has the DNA TGTGCCACCGCCCTTCGGAGCACAGATACGCAGTATTTT. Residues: CATALRSTDTQYF.

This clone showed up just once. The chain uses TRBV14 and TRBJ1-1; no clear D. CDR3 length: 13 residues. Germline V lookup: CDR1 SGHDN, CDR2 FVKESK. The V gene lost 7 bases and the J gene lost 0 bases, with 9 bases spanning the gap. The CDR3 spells CASTRGLNTEAFF. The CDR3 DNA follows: TGTGCCAGCACCCGAGGGCTGAACACTGAAGCTTTCTTT.

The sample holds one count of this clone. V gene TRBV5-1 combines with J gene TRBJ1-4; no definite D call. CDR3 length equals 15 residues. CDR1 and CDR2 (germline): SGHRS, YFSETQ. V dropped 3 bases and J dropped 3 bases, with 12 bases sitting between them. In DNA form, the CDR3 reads TGCGCCAGCAGCTGGCGTGGAGGAGCTAATGAAAAACTGTTTTTT. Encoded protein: CASSWRGGANEKLFF. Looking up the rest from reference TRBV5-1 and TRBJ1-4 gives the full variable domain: KAGVTQTPRYLIKTRGQQVTLSCSPISGHRSVSWYQQTPGQGLQFLFEYFSETQRNKGNFPGRFSGRQFSNSRSEMNVSTLELGDSALYLCASSWRGGANEKLFFGSGTQLSVL.

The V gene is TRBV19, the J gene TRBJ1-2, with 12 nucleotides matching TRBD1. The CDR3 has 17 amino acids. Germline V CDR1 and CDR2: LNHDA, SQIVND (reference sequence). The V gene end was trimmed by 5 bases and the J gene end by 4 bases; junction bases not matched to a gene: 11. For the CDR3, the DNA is TGTGCCAGTAGTTCCCCGGGACAGGGGGCGACCCTCTATGGCTACACCTTC. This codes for CASSSPGQGATLYGYTF.

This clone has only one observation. CDR3 DNA: TGTGCCAGCAGCTTGAGAAAAAACAGGCCCTACGTGGAGAACACTGAAGCTTTCTTT. Translated: CASSLRKNRPYVENTEAFF. The rearrangement links TRBV5-8 to TRBJ1-1, with a possible D match to TRBD1 (5 bases). CDR3 size: 19 residues. With 1 base removed from V and 1 base from J, the gap between germline ends came to 23 bases. Looked up from germline, CDR1 is SGHTS and CDR2 is YDEGEE.

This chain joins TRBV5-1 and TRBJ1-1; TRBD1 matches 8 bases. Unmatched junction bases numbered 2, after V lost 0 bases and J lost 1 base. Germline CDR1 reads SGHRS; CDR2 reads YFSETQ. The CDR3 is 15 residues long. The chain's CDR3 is CASSLDGQGNTEAFF. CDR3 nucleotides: TGCGCCAGCAGCTTGGATGGACAGGGGAACACTGAAGCTTTCTTT.

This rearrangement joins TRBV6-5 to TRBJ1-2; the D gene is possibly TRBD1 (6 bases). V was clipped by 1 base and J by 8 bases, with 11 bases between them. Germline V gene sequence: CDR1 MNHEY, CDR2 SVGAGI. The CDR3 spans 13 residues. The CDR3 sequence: CASSYLQGLGYTF. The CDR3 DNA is TGTGCCAGCAGTTACTTACAGGGTTTGGGCTACACCTTC.

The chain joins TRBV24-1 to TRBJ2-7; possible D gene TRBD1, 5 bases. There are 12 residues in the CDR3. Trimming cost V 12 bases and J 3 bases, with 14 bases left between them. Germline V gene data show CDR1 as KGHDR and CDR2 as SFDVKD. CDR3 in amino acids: CAFTGQGYEQYF. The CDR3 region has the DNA TGTGCCTTCACTGGGCAGGGCTACGAGCAGTACTTC.

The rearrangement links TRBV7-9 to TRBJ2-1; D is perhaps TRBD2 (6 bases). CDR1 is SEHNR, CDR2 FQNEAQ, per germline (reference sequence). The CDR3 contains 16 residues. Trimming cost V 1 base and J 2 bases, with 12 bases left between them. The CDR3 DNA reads TGTGCCAGCAGCTTAGGGGCAGGGAGGCCCTACAATGAGCAGTTCTTC. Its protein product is CASSLGAGRPYNEQFF.